This T cell receptor beta chain originates from a study of blood T cell repertoires in COVID-19. Across the study: Spain, Italy and the United States supplied samples that represented acute and convalescent COVID-19. T cells, B-cell-depleted T cells, or PBMCs supplied cDNA or gDNA.

CDR1 and CDR2 (germline): SQVTM, ANQGSEA. The CDR3 covers 11 residues. The V end lost 3 bases, the J end lost 9 bases, and 8 bases lay between the germline ends. Under the authors' procedure: Reference gene primers were amplified, and this amplification served to estimate nucleated cell counts. Method: immunoSEQ multiplex PCR; TCRdb's copy keeps in-frame clones and lacks some. V, J and clone size are those of that table, while D and trimming were read from the DNA. The data contain about 25,000 clones, roughly 91% of them singletons. The chain joins TRBV29-1 to TRBJ2-2, with D perhaps TRBD1 (5 bases). This sequence was found in a man aged 45-60 years with active COVID-19. Material for sequencing was peripheral blood. The CDR3 is CSVDKDRELFF. The CDR3 coding sequence is TGCAGCGTTGACAAGGACAGGGAGCTGTTTTTT.